Following are 10 T cell receptor beta chains from one sample sequenced in a study of T cell repertoires in cytomegalovirus infection. One entry per CDR3 protein, called by TCRdb with MiXCR from the reads. Here the sample spans roughly 990,000 distinct CDR3 sequences, roughly a third being singletons. Their antigen targets remain unknown. Sequenced here: cultured CD8+ T cells from PBMCs, sampled from culture after CMV antigen stimulation. All receptors come from a human donor in good health (CMV status not recorded). Some clones in this sample may be carry-over from other donors' samples.

This chain uses TRBV10-3 with TRBJ2-1, with a tentative D call TRBD2 (7 bases). V was clipped by 5 bases and J by 5 bases, with 22 bases between them. This CDR3 has 17 amino acids. Germline V gene lookup returns CDR1 ENHRY and CDR2 SYGVKD. The CDR3 protein is CAISLSLRGPDDNEQFF. In DNA form, the CDR3 reads TGTGCCATCAGTTTGTCCTTGCGGGGGCCGGACGACAATGAGCAGTTCTTC.

This clonotype was seen more than once but under ten times. The genes are TRBV7-9 and TRBJ2-7, with D tentatively TRBD2 (7 bases). The CDR3 consists of 15 residues. Between the trimmed V and J ends, which lost 1 base and 7 bases, there was a span of 17 bases. CDR1 and CDR2 (germline): SEHNR, FQNEAQ (reference sequence). The CDR3 spells CASSLGQGGGLEQYF. The CDR3 bases are TGTGCCAGCAGCTTAGGTCAGGGAGGGGGTTTGGAGCAGTACTTC.

In its sample, this clonotype was seen many times. This rearrangement joins TRBV7-2 to TRBJ2-3; 9 bases are a match to TRBD2. V shed 5 bases and J 2 bases; nucleotides not matched to a gene: 8. The CDR3 length is 16 residues. In germline, CDR1 is SGHTA, CDR2 FQGNSA. The DNA for the CDR3 is TGTGCCAGCAGCGCAGGAGCGGGGGGCTACACAGATACGCAGTATTTT. Its protein is CASSAGAGGYTDTQYF.

This clonotype was detected many times. The genes are TRBV7-9 and TRBJ1-4; D uncertain. Trimming shortened V by 1 base and J by 5 bases, and 8 bases separated the two germline ends. The CDR3 extends over 14 amino acids. The V gene's germline CDR1 is SEHNR and CDR2 FQNEAQ (reference sequence). Here the CDR3 DNA reads TGTGCCAGCAGCTTAGTCCAGCCAAATGAAAAACTGTTTTTT. Translated, it gives CASSLVQPNEKLFF. The complete variable domain, with remaining parts taken from reference TRBV7-9 and TRBJ1-4, reads DTGVSQNPRHKITKRGQNVTFRCDPISEHNRLYWYRQTLGQGPEFLTYFQNEAQLEKSRLLSDRFSAERPKGSFSTLEIQRTEQGDSAMYLCASSLVQPNEKLFFGSGTQLSVL.

Here the CDR3 reads CASSDRELTPYNSPLHF. The CDR3 DNA sequence: TGTGCCAGCAGCGACAGAGAGCTGACCCCCTATAATTCACCCCTCCACTTT. The genes are TRBV9 and TRBJ1-6, with unresolved D. Germline loops: CDR1 SGDLS, CDR2 YYNGEE. This CDR3 has 17 residues. The V gene lost 3 bases and the J gene lost 2 bases, with 15 bases spanning the gap.

This chain uses TRBV6-8 with TRBJ1-1; 9 bases are shared with TRBD1. This CDR3 has 16 amino acids. Germline CDR1 MNHGY, CDR2 SAAAGT. The V gene end was trimmed by 3 bases and the J gene end by 3 bases; junction bases not matched to a gene: 8. The CDR3 sequence is CASSYLDRGKDTEAFF. CDR3 in DNA: TGTGCCAGCAGTTATTTGGACAGGGGCAAGGACACTGAAGCTTTCTTT.

This rearrangement joins TRBV6-6 to TRBJ2-3; tentatively, D is TRBD1 (5 bases). The CDR3 spans 15 residues. With 4 bases removed from V and 0 bases from J, the gap between germline ends came to 11 bases. Germline-derived CDR1 and CDR2 are MNHNY and SVGAGI (reference sequence). The CDR3 bases are TGTGCCAGCAGTTGTTGGGGCAGTAGCACAGATACGCAGTATTTT. This translates into CASSCWGSSTDTQYF.

Concerning this clonotype itself: This could be a read error, since a much larger clone is one nucleotide away. This chain connects TRBV12-3 or TRBV12-4 to TRBJ1-3; a possible D gene is TRBD1 (6 bases). CDR3 length: 18 residues. The V gene lost 6 bases and the J gene lost 3 bases, with 24 bases spanning the gap. Here the CDR3 reads CASSFLVGGGDFGNTIYF. DNA of the CDR3: TGTGCCAGCAGCTTCCTTGTGGGAGGGGGAGACTTTGGAAACACCATATATTTT.

On this clonotype: Mismatch with germline at one junction end may stem from a read error. The chain links TRBV9 to TRBJ1-2, with a tentative D call TRBD1 (6 bases). The length of the CDR3 is 12 residues. Per the germline V gene, CDR1 is SGDLS and CDR2 is YYNGEE. The CDR3 reads CASSVGSGDLLF. CDR3 sequence (DNA): TGTGCCAGCAGCGTAGGGTCAGGGGACCTATTATTC.

This chain links TRBV12-3 or TRBV12-4 with TRBJ1-1; no reliable D call. The CDR3 is 11 residues long. V shed 6 bases and J shed 8 bases, with 10 bases lying between them. The CDR3 loop is CASREGLEAFF. CDR3 nucleotides: TGTGCCAGCAGGGAAGGACTAGAAGCTTTCTTT.